This TCR beta chain was recovered during a study of T-cell reconstitution after alpha-beta-depleted transplantation in children. Overall study results and limits: Surviving recipient T cells and thymic progenitors underlay high day-60 TCRbeta diversity in some patients. At around two months after transplant, the alpha-beta T cells were reportedly derived from several hundred expanded clones that came from non-depleted graft cells.

Many counts were recorded for this clonotype. Its antigen remains unknown. The authors prepared the TCRbeta library with unique molecular identifiers. TCRdb independently ran MiXCR on the PCR reads; one entry per CDR3 protein. This sample has roughly 350,000 distinct CDR3 sequences, with 15% to 20% found just once. The CDR3 is made up of 15 amino acids. Trimming stripped 2 bases from V and 5 bases from J, with 16 bases between. CDR1 SGHRS and CDR2 YFSETQ come from the germline V gene. The V and J genes are TRBV5-1 and TRBJ2-5; no definite D call. The sample in question was PBMCs, mostly from graft donor cells, obtained 360 days after TCRalphabeta/CD19-depleted stem cell transplant. This clonotype originated in a male patient aged 2 to 10 who had a stem cell transplant for acute lymphoblastic leukemia, so the T cells may come from the graft donor. In DNA form, the CDR3 reads TGCGCCAGCAGCTTTAACATGAACTTTATGGAGACCCAGTACTTC. This translates into CASSFNMNFMETQYF.